The present T cell receptor (beta chain) was sequenced within a study of cytomegalovirus exposure and HLA in healthy donors. Overall study findings and caveats: Three of the chains that were CMV-associated were confirmed in vitro to be specific for CMV antigens. High specificity and sensitivity for cytomegalovirus status were reported for the classifier. Investigators reported fewer than 200 TCR beta chains as tied to cytomegalovirus.

Sequenced by immunoSEQ multiplex PCR; TCRdb stores in-frame clones only, minus some. The sample comprises some 67,000 clones, 94% of which are singletons, and more than 0.8% rests with the top ten. The CDR3 contains 14 residues. The trim removed 2 bases at V and 4 bases at J, leaving 3 bases unmatched. Germline lookup yields CDR1 SGDLS and CDR2 YYNGEE. Comment on this clone: Its antigen is not known. In the same sample, other DNA sequences code for this CDR3.

The material sequenced was PBMCs. The TCR sequence derives from a woman in her late teens or twenties in good health and CMV-seronegative. The V gene is TRBV9, the J gene TRBJ2-7; 10 nucleotides align to TRBD2. The CDR3 sequence is CASSVASGSYEQYF. The CDR3 DNA reads as TGTGCCAGCAGCGTGGCTAGCGGGAGTTACGAGCAGTACTTC. Variable domain in full (rest from reference TRBV9 and TRBJ2-7): DSGVTQTPKHLITATGQRVTLRCSPRSGDLSVYWYQQSLDQGLQFLIQYYNGEERAKGNILERFSAQQFPDLHSELNLSSLELGDSALYFCASSVASGSYEQYFGPGTRLTVT.